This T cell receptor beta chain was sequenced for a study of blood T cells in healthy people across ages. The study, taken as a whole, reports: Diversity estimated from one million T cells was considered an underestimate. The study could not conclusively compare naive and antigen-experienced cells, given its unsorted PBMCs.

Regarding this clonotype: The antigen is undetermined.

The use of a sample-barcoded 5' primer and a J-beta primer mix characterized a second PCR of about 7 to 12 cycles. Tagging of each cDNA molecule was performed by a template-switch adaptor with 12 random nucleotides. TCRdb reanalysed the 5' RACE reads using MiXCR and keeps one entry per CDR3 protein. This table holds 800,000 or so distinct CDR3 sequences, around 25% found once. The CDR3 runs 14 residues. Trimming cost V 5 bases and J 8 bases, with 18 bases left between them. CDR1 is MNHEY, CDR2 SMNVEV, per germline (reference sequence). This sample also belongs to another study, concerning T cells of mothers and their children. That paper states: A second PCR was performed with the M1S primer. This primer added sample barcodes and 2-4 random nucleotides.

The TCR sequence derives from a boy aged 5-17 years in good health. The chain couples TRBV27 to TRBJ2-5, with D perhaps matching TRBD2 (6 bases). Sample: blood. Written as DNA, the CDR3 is TGTGCCAGCAGTCCGACCGTGGAGGGCGACACCCAGTACTTC. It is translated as CASSPTVEGDTQYF.